A selection of T cell receptor beta chains follows, all from one sample in a study of cytomegalovirus exposure and HLA in healthy donors. Repertoires were generated with immunoSEQ multiplex PCR, while TCRdb's copy carries only in-frame clones and drops some. The sample records 95,000 to 130,000 clones, roughly a tenth being singletons. Material for sequencing was PBMCs. All receptors derive from a man in his thirties or forties in good health and CMV-seronegative. Both conserved end residues are part of each CDR3. A D gene is named only where the DNA matches it firmly. Rows may omit the clone size; those that give it use once, few, many or a size class.

V	size	D	J	DNA	CDR3
TRBV9	few	TRBD2	TRBJ2-1	TGTGCCAGCAGCGTAGAAGGTAGCGGGAGAGGTTCCTACAATGAGCAGTTCTTC	CASSVEGSGRGSYNEQFF
TRBV2	NA	NA	TRBJ2-3	TGTGCCAGCAGTGATAGCGCGTACACTAGCACAGATACGCAGTATTTT	CASSDSAYTSTDTQYF
TRBV6-5	NA	TRBD1	TRBJ2-7	TGTGCCAGCAGCACAGGGGGCGGGGGCTCCTACGAGCAGTACTTC	CASSTGGGGSYEQYF
TRBV9	few	NA	TRBJ1-3	TGTGCCAGCAGCCTCCTGGACGGAGGAGACTCTGGAAACACCATATATTTT	CASSLLDGGDSGNTIYF
TRBV7-9	few	NA	TRBJ1-3	TGTGCCAGCAGCTGGCGGCAACTCTCGGGAGGAAACACCATATATTTT	CASSWRQLSGGNTIYF
TRBV28	few	NA	TRBJ1-1	TGTGCCAGCACCCTAATCGGTGGAGGGACTGAAGCTTTCTTT	CASTLIGGGTEAFF
TRBV5-1	NA	NA	TRBJ1-6	TGCGCCAGCAGCTTGCCATTGGCAGGGTTAGAAAATTCACCCCTCCACTTT	CASSLPLAGLENSPLHF
TRBV5-1	few	TRBD1	TRBJ2-1	TGCGCCAGCAGCTTGGCCAAGGACAGGGAGGAGAATGAGCAGTTCTTC	CASSLAKDREENEQFF
TRBV5-5	NA	TRBD1	TRBJ1-1	TGTGCCAGCAGCTTGTGGGACAGGAACACTGAAGCTTTCTTT	CASSLWDRNTEAFF
TRBV10-1	NA	TRBD1	TRBJ1-2	TGCGCCAGCAGTGAGTCGAAGGGGGCGAAGGGTGGCTACACCTTC	CASSESKGAKGGYTF
TRBV5-4	few	TRBD2	TRBJ2-1	TGTGCCAGCAGCCTCTCTCAGACTAGCGGGAGCGGCCATGAGCAGTTCTTC	CASSLSQTSGSGHEQFF
TRBV4-3	NA	NA	TRBJ2-6	TGCGCCAGCAGCCAAGGGGGCCGATCTGGGGCCAACGTCCTGACTTTC	CASSQGGRSGANVLTF
TRBV29-1	few	TRBD1	TRBJ1-4	TGCAGCGTTGAAGAGAGGGGGCGACTTAATGAAAAACTGTTTTTT	CSVEERGRLNEKLFF